Here is one T cell receptor (beta chain) with its context. Its antigen is still unknown. Per-nucleotide qualities are absent, and no much larger clonotype sits a single base away. V and J are truncated by 5 bases and 9 bases respectively, leaving an intervening sequence of 13 bases. Including cysteine and phenylalanine, the CDR3 has 11 amino acids. Only the CDR3 DNA stays, 33 bases, in frame from base 1. The germline V gene encodes CDR1 DFQATT and CDR2 SNEGSKA (reference sequence). This record comes from a study of technical replicates of blood from a handful of donors (dated by TCRdb to 2016 to 2017). Libraries came from the immunoSEQ multiplex PCR assay. TCRdb provides this immuneACCESS table in a form limited to in-frame rearrangements. Some clones are lacking; in checked studies, under half of them reflect an unresolved V gene, and why the rest are absent is not known. In this sample the table shows under 95,000 clones, 90% to 95% of which occur a single time. Clones ranked in the top ten supply under 0.4% of the sample.

Specimen: T cells isolated from PBMCs. The V and J segments used are TRBV20-1 and TRBJ1-2; TRBD1 might be the D gene, on 5 matching bases. The TCR sequence derives from a human donor in good health. Some clones in this sample may be carry-over from other donors' samples. The CDR3 is CSAPGTLSYTF. Read as DNA, the sequence is TGCAGTGCTCCCGGGACTCTCAGCTACACCTTC.